These T cell receptor beta chains were read from a single sample in a study of T-cell memory formation after mild COVID-19. TCRdb reanalysed the 5' RACE reads using MiXCR and keeps one entry per CDR3 protein. Among about 340,000 distinct CDR3 sequences listed, approximately 21% were seen once. The sample consisted of PBMCs or a T cell subset sorted from them (not recorded which). These receptors came from an adult woman who had mild COVID-19 (a few samples of this study predate the infection). Cell type and time point are not known. The CDR3 runs from the conserved cysteine through the conserved F or W. A D gene is named only where the DNA matches it firmly. Clone size is shown for a subset of rows, as once, few, many or a class of expanded clone.

TRBJ2-1	TRBV5-1	-	-	CASSLTGPGEQFF	TGCGCCAGCAGCTTGACGGGACCTGGGGAGCAGTTCTTC
TRBJ1-4	TRBV19	-	-	CASSIGSAEKLFF	TGTGCCAGTAGTATCGGGAGTGCGGAAAAACTGTTTTTT
TRBJ2-1	TRBV4-1	-	TRBD1	CASSHGDRVGNEQFF	TGCGCCAGCAGCCACGGCGACAGGGTTGGGAATGAGCAGTTCTTC
TRBJ1-1	TRBV13	-	TRBD1	CASSLGQGRRAEAFF	TGTGCCAGCAGCTTAGGACAGGGGAGAAGGGCTGAAGCTTTCTTT
TRBJ1-2	TRBV7-9	few	-	CASSFQGPINYGYTF	TGTGCCAGCAGCTTCCAGGGTCCGATAAACTATGGCTACACCTTC
TRBJ2-7	TRBV2	few	TRBD1	CASDGTGESYEQYF	TGTGCCAGCGACGGGACAGGGGAATCCTACGAGCAGTACTTC
TRBJ2-7	TRBV25-1	few	TRBD1	CASSEGGQGDRYEQYF	TGTGCCAGCAGTGAAGGGGGACAGGGGGATCGTTACGAGCAGTACTTC
TRBJ2-1	TRBV24-1	few	-	CATSEASYNEQFF	TGTGCCACCAGTGAAGCGTCCTACAATGAGCAGTTCTTC
TRBJ1-1	TRBV20-1	few	-	CSARVIEAFF	TGCAGTGCTAGAGTAATTGAAGCTTTCTTT
TRBJ1-2	TRBV6-5	-	-	CASSYSYPTGPHYGYTF	TGTGCCAGCAGTTACTCGTACCCGACAGGCCCTCACTATGGCTACACCTTC
TRBJ2-7	TRBV29-1	-	-	CSVLPYEQYF	TGCAGCGTTTTGCCCTACGAGCAGTACTTC
TRBJ2-2	TRBV12-3/TRBV12-4	few	TRBD2	CASSLSGGTGELFF	TGTGCCAGCAGTTTATCGGGGGGCACCGGGGAGCTGTTTTTT
TRBJ2-7	TRBV2	-	-	CASTLGETSVYEQYF	TGTGCCAGCACACTCGGGGAGACTTCAGTCTACGAGCAGTACTTC
TRBJ2-5	TRBV7-2	-	-	CASRDWIGGGETQYF	TGTGCCAGCAGGGATTGGATCGGGGGCGGAGAGACCCAGTACTTC
TRBJ2-3	TRBV29-1	few	TRBD2	CSVVSASGSPTDTQYF	TGCAGCGTTGTGTCGGCTAGCGGAAGCCCCACAGATACGCAGTATTTT
TRBJ2-4	TRBV25-1	-	TRBD2	CASSARTSGVAKNIQYF	TGTGCCAGCAGTGCTAGGACTAGCGGGGTAGCCAAAAACATTCAGTACTTC
TRBJ1-3	TRBV5-1	few	-	CASSLIPGNTIYF	TGCGCCAGCAGCTTGATACCCGGAAACACCATATATTTT
TRBJ2-1	TRBV18	-	-	CASSPASGVYNEQFF	TGTGCCAGCTCACCAGCTAGTGGGGTCTACAATGAGCAGTTCTTC
TRBJ1-4	TRBV28	-	-	CASSHRPTAINEKLFF	TGTGCCAGCAGTCACCGACCCACAGCGATTAATGAAAAACTGTTTTTT
TRBJ2-1	TRBV15	-	-	CATSLGAGSYNEQFF	TGTGCCACCAGTCTCGGCGCCGGATCCTACAATGAGCAGTTCTTC
TRBJ2-4	TRBV28	few	TRBD2	CASTPTSGSGDIQYF	TGTGCCAGTACCCCTACTAGCGGGAGCGGGGACATTCAGTACTTC
TRBJ2-3	TRBV27	few	TRBD1	CASSLGQRSTDTQYF	TGTGCCAGCAGTCTGGGACAGAGAAGCACAGATACGCAGTATTTT
TRBJ1-1	TRBV4-1	few	TRBD1	CASSLRGQGDWVEAFF	TGCGCCAGCAGCTTAAGGGGGCAGGGGGATTGGGTTGAAGCTTTCTTT
TRBJ2-7	TRBV12-3/TRBV12-4	-	-	CASSLIGVRFSEQYF	TGTGCCAGCAGTTTGATTGGGGTGAGGTTTTCCGAGCAGTACTTC
TRBJ2-5	TRBV7-9	-	TRBD2	CASSLAAGGETQYF	TGTGCCAGCAGCTTGGCGGCGGGAGGAGAGACCCAGTACTTC
TRBJ1-1	TRBV7-9	-	-	CASSLNPTTRNTEAFF	TGTGCCAGCAGCTTAAATCCAACTACACGGAACACTGAAGCTTTCTTT
TRBJ2-3	TRBV5-1	-	-	CASSDGAADTQYF	TGCGCCAGCAGTGACGGGGCAGCAGATACGCAGTATTTT
TRBJ2-3	TRBV15	-	-	CATEEGSSTDTQYF	TGTGCCACCGAGGAGGGGAGTAGCACAGATACGCAGTATTTT
TRBJ1-1	TRBV19	-	-	CASRARGADTEAFF	TGTGCCAGTAGGGCACGAGGGGCTGACACTGAAGCTTTCTTT
TRBJ2-1	TRBV5-1	few	-	CASSSRGGNPYNEQFF	TGCGCCAGCAGCTCAAGGGGGGGGAACCCCTACAATGAGCAGTTCTTC
TRBJ2-5	TRBV9	few	TRBD2	CASSPGSGGTQETQYF	TGTGCCAGCAGCCCCGGCAGCGGGGGTACCCAAGAGACCCAGTACTTC
TRBJ2-7	TRBV27	few	-	CASSFSRTGEQYF	TGTGCCAGCAGTTTCTCTAGGACTGGCGAGCAGTACTTC
TRBJ2-5	TRBV5-1	-	TRBD2	CASSLGTSGTEETQYF	TGCGCCAGCAGCCTAGGGACTAGCGGGACAGAAGAGACCCAGTACTTC
TRBJ2-4	TRBV18	few	-	CASSLGASKNIQYF	TGTGCCAGCTCACTCGGGGCGTCCAAAAACATTCAGTACTTC
TRBJ2-1	TRBV7-3	-	-	CASSLRGGAASSYNEQFF	TGTGCCAGCAGCTTAAGAGGGGGGGCCGCCAGCTCCTACAATGAGCAGTTCTTC
TRBJ1-2	TRBV4-2	few	TRBD1	CASSHRTGEGYTF	TGTGCCAGCAGCCACCGGACAGGGGAGGGCTACACCTTC
TRBJ2-5	TRBV27	few	TRBD1	CASSLAEGAQETQYF	TGTGCCAGCAGTTTGGCAGAGGGGGCCCAAGAGACCCAGTACTTC
TRBJ2-2	TRBV7-7	-	TRBD2	CASSPSGSITGELFF	TGTGCTAGCAGCCCCAGCGGGAGTATTACCGGGGAGCTGTTTTTT
TRBJ2-1	TRBV6-6	many	-	CASSYGQGRVNEQFF	TGTGCCAGCAGTTACGGGCAGGGGCGGGTCAATGAGCAGTTCTTC
TRBJ2-5	TRBV12-3/TRBV12-4	few	-	CASSFGSSAETQYF	TGTGCCAGCAGTTTCGGTTCTAGCGCGGAGACCCAGTACTTC
TRBJ2-7	TRBV7-9	-	-	CASRDQGYEQYF	TGTGCCAGCCGCGATCAGGGCTACGAGCAGTACTTC
TRBJ2-7	TRBV20-1	few	TRBD2	CSARDRLAGGREQYF	TGCAGTGCTAGAGACCGACTAGCGGGAGGGAGGGAGCAGTACTTC
TRBJ1-4	TRBV25-1	-	TRBD1	CASSEGLGQGKELFF	TGTGCCAGCAGCGAGGGGTTAGGACAGGGAAAGGAACTGTTTTTT
TRBJ1-4	TRBV7-6	once	TRBD1	CASSSYRGGFNEKLFF	TGTGCCAGCAGCTCATACAGAGGGGGCTTTAATGAAAAACTGTTTTTT
TRBJ1-1	TRBV6-5	few	TRBD1	CASSQGQGLTEAFF	TGTGCCAGCAGCCAGGGACAGGGTCTCACTGAAGCTTTCTTT
TRBJ2-3	TRBV7-9	few	-	CASSFGGGTTDTQYF	TGTGCCAGCAGCTTTGGGGGGGGGACAACAGATACGCAGTATTTT
TRBJ2-3	TRBV29-1	few	-	CSVDQDAQGNTDTQYF	TGCAGCGTCGACCAAGACGCACAGGGAAACACAGATACGCAGTATTTT
TRBJ2-1	TRBV24-1	-	-	CATSWSSNNEQFF	TGTGCCACCAGTTGGTCCTCAAACAATGAGCAGTTCTTC
TRBJ1-5	TRBV21-1	few	-	CATFRTGWGQPQHF	TGTGCCACCTTCCGGACAGGGTGGGGTCAGCCCCAGCATTTT
TRBJ2-1	TRBV9	-	TRBD2	CASSVGSSGGSPTYNEQFF	TGTGCCAGCAGCGTAGGATCTAGCGGGGGGTCCCCCACCTACAATGAGCAGTTCTTC
TRBJ1-5	TRBV6-1	-	-	CASLGGVHQPQHF	TGTGCCAGTCTGGGAGGGGTTCACCAGCCCCAGCATTTT
TRBJ2-1	TRBV7-3	many	-	CASSLDSWGEQFF	TGTGCCAGCAGCTTAGACTCCTGGGGTGAGCAGTTCTTC